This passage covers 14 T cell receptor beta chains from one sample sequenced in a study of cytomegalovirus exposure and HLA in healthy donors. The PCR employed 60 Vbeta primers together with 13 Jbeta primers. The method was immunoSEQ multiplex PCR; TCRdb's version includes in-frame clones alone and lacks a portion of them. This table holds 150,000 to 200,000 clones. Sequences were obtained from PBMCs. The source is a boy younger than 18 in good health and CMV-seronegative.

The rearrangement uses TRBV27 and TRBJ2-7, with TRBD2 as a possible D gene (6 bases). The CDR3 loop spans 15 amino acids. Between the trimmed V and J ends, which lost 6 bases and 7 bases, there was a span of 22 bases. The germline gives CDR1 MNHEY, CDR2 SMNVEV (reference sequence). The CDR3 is CASSNRGLTRWEQYF. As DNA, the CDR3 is TGTGCCAGCAGCAATCGGGGACTGACCCGCTGGGAGCAGTACTTC.

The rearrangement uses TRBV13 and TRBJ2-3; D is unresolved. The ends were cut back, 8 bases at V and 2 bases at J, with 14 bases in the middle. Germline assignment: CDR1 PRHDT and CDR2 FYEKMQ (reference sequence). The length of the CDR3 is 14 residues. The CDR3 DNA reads TGTGCCAGCGCCAATTCTGGCTCCACAGATACGCAGTATTTT. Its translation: CASANSGSTDTQYF.

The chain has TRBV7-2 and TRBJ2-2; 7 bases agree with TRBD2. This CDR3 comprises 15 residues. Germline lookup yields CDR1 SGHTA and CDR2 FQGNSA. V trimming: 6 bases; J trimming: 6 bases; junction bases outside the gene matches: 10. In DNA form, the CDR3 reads TGTGCCAGCAGGTTGGAGGGGAGGGTCGCCGGGGAGCTGTTTTTT. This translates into CASRLEGRVAGELFF.

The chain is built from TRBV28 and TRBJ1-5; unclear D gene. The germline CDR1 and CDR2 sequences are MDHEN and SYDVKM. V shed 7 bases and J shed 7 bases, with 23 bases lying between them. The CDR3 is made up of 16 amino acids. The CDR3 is CASTPPRLGPKQPQHF. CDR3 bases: TGTGCCAGCACCCCGCCCCGACTCGGCCCGAAGCAGCCCCAGCATTTT.

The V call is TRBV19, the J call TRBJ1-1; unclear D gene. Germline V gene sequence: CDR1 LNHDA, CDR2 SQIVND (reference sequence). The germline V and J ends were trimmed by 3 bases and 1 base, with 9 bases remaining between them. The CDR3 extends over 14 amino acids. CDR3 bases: TGTGCCAGTAGTATCCTTGGAGGGAACACTGAAGCTTTCTTT. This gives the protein CASSILGGNTEAFF.

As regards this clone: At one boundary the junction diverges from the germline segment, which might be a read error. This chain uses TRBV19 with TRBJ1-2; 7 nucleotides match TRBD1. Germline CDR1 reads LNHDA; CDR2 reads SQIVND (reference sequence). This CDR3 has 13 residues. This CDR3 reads CASNPGTAYGYTF. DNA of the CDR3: TGTGCTAGTAACCCCGGGACAGCCTATGGCTACACCTTC.

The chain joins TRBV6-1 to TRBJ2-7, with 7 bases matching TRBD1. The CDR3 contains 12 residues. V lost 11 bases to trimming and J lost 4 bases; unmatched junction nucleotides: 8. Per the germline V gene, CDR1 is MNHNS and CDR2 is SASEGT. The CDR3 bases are TGTGCCTCTGAGGGGGCGAAATACGAGCAGTACTTC. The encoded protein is CASEGAKYEQYF.

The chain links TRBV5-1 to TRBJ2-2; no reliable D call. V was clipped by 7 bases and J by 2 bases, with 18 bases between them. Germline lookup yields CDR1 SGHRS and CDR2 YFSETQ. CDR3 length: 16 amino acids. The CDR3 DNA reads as TGCGCCAGCGATCCTAGGAACTCGCAAAACACCGGGGAGCTGTTTTTT. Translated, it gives CASDPRNSQNTGELFF.

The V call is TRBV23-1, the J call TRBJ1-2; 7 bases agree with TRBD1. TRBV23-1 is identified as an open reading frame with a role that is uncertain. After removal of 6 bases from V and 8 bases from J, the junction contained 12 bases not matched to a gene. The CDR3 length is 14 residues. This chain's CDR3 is CASSLARTGAGYTF. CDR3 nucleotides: TGCGCCAGCAGCCTAGCTCGGACAGGCGCAGGCTACACCTTC.

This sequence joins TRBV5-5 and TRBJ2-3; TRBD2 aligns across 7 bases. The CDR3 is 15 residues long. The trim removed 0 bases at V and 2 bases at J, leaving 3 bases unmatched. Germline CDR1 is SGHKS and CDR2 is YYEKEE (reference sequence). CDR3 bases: TGTGCCAGCAGCTTGGCAGCGGGGTTCACAGATACGCAGTATTTT. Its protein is CASSLAAGFTDTQYF. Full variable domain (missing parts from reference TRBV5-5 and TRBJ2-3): DAGVTQSPTHLIKTRGQQVTLRCSPISGHKSVSWYQQVLGQGPQFIFQYYEKEERGRGNFPDRFSARQFPNYSSELNVNALLLGDSALYLCASSLAAGFTDTQYFGPGTRLTVL.

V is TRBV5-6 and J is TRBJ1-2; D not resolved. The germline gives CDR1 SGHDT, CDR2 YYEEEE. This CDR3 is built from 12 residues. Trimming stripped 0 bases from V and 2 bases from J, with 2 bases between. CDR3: CASSLANYGYTF. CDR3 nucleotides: TGTGCCAGCAGCTTGGCAAACTATGGCTACACCTTC.

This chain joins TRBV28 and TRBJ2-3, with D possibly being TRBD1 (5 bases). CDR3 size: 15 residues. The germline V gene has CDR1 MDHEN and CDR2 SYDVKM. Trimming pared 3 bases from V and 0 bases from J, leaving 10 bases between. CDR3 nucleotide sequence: TGTGCCAGCAGTTTTTTGAAGGGGAGCACAGATACGCAGTATTTT. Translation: CASSFLKGSTDTQYF. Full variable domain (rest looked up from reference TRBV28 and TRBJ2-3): DVKVTQSSRYLVKRTGEKVFLECVQDMDHENMFWYRQDPGLGLRLIYFSYDVKMKEKGDIPEGYSVSREKKERFSLILESASTNQTSMYLCASSFLKGSTDTQYFGPGTRLTVL.

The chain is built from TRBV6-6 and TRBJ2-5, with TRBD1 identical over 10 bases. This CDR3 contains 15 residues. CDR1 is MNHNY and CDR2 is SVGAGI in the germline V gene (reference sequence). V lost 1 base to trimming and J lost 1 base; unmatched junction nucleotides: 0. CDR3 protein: CASSYWDRGQETQYF. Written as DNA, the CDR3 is TGTGCCAGCAGTTACTGGGACAGGGGCCAAGAGACCCAGTACTTC.

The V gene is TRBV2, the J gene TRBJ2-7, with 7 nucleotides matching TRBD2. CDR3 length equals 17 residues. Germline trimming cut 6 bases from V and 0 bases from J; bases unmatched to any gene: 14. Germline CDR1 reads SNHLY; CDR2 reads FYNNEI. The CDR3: CASRGMRGGGLSYEQYF. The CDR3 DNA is TGTGCCAGCAGGGGCATGAGGGGCGGGGGACTCTCCTACGAGCAGTACTTC.